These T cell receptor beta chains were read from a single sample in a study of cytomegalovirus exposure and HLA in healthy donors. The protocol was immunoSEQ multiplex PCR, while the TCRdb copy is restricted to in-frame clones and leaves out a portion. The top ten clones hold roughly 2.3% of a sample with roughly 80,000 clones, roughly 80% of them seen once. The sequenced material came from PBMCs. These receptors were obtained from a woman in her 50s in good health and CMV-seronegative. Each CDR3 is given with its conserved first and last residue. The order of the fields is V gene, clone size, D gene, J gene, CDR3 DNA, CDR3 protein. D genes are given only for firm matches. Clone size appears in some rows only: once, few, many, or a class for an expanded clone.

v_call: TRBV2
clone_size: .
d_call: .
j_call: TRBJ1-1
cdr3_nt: TGTGCCAGCAAGATCCACAGGGAAGGGGGCACTGAAGCTTTCTTT
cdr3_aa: CASKIHREGGTEAFF

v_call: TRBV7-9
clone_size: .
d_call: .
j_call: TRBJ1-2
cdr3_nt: TGTGCCAGCAGCTCCCCCAGCAGCCGAGGAGGCTACACCTTC
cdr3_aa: CASSSPSSRGGYTF

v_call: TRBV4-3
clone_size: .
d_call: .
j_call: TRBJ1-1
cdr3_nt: TGCGCCAGCAGCCAAGATAGGAACACTGAAGCTTTCTTT
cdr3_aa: CASSQDRNTEAFF

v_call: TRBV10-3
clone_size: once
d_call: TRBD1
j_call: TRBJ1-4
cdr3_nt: TGTGCCATCAGTGAAGGTCCCGGACAGGGATTAGCTAATGAAAAACTGTTTTTT
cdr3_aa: CAISEGPGQGLANEKLFF

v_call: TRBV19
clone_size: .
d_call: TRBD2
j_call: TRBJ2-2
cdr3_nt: TGTGCCAGTAGTATTGTAGCGGGAGCGAACACCGGGGAGCTGTTTTTT
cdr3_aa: CASSIVAGANTGELFF

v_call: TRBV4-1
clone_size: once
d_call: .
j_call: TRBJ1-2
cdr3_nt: TGCGCCAGCAGCCAAGGAGCCCTTAACTATGGCTACACCTTC
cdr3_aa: CASSQGALNYGYTF

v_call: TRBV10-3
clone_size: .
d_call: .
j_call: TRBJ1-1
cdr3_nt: TGTGCCATCAGTGACTCCGGAGGGGACACTGAAGCTTTCTTT
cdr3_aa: CAISDSGGDTEAFF

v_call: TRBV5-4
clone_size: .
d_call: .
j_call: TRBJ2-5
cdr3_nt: TGTGCCAGCAGCCAGCGGACAGATTGGGAGACCCAGTACTTC
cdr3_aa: CASSQRTDWETQYF

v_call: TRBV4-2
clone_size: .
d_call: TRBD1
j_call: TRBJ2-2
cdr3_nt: TGTGCCAGCAGCCAGACAGGGACCGGGGAGCTGTTTTTT
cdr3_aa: CASSQTGTGELFF

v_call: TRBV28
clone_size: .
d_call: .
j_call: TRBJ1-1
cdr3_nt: TGTGCCGCCCTGAGCGGCGCGAGCTTCCAGACGAACACTGAAGCTTTCTTT
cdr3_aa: CAALSGASFQTNTEAFF

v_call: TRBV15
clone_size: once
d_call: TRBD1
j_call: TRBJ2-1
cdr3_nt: TGTGCCACCAGCAGAGTTCCCGCCGGGACAGAATACAATGAGCAGTTCTTC
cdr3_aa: CATSRVPAGTEYNEQFF

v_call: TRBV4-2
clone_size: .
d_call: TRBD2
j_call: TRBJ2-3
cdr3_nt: TGTGCCAGCACCCAGGGAGGGCAAAGCACAGATACGCAGTATTTT
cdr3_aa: CASTQGGQSTDTQYF

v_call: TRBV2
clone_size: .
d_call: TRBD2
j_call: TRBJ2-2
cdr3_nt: TGTGCCAGCAGTGAAAGCGGGGGGCGGACCGGGGAGCTGTTTTTT
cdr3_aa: CASSESGGRTGELFF

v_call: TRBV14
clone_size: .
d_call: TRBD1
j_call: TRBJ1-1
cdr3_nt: TGTGCCAGCAGCCAAAGGGGGCTCTACACTGAAGCTTTCTTT
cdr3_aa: CASSQRGLYTEAFF

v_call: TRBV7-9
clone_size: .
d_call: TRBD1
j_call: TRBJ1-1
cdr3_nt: TGTGCCAGCAGCCCCCCCGGGACAGGGGGATGGGGGACTGAAGCTTTCTTT
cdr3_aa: CASSPPGTGGWGTEAFF

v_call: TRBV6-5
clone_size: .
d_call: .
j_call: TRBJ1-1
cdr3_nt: TGTGCCAGCAGTACCCACATGAACACTGAAGCTTTCTTT
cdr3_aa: CASSTHMNTEAFF

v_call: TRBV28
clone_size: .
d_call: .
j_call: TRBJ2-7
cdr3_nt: TGTGCCAGCAGTTGGGGAGGGGGCGGGAGGATCTACGAGCAGTACTTC
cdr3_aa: CASSWGGGGRIYEQYF

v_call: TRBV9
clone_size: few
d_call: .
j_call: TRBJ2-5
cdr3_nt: TGTGCCAGCAGCGTAGTCCCACAAGAGACCCAGTACTTC
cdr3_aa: CASSVVPQETQYF

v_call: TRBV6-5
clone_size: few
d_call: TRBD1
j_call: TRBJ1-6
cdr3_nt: TGTGCCAGCAGCCACAGGGGCCCGGAGTCACCCCTCCACTTT
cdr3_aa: CASSHRGPESPLHF

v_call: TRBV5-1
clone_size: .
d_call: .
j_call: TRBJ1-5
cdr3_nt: TGCGCCAGCAGCTTGGACGGGGTATTGGGCAATCAGCCCCAGCATTTT
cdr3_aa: CASSLDGVLGNQPQHF

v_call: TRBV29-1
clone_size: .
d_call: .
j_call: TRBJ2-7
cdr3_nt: TGCAGCGTTCTGGGGGGGCCAGGACGGAACTACGAGCAGTACTTC
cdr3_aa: CSVLGGPGRNYEQYF

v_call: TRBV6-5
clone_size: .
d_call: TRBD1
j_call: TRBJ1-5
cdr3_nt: TGTGCCAGCAGGAACAGGGGAAATCAGCCCCAGCATTTT
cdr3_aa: CASRNRGNQPQHF

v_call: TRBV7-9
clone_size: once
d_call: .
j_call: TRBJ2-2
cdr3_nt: TGTGCCAGCAGCTTATCTTCAGCGAACACCGGGGAGCTGTTTTTT
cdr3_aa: CASSLSSANTGELFF

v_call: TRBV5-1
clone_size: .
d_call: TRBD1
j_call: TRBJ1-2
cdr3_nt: TGCGCCAGCACCGAAGGGACAGGGGATTCAATCGGCTATGGCTACACCTTC
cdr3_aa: CASTEGTGDSIGYGYTF

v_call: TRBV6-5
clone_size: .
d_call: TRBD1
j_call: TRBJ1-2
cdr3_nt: TGTGCCAGCAGGCAGGACACAGGGGTTGGCTACACCTTC
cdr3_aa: CASRQDTGVGYTF

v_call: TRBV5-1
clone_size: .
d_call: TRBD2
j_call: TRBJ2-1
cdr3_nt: TGCGCCAGCAGCTTGGCAGGCCTAGCGGGAGGGAATGAGCAGTTCTTC
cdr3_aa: CASSLAGLAGGNEQFF

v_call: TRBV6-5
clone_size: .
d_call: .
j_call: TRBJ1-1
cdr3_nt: TGTGCCAGCACCTCCTTAGCCGCTGAAGCTTTCTTT
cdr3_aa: CASTSLAAEAFF

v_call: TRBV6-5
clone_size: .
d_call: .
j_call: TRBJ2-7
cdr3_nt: TGTGCCAGCAGTTACTTTCCCTCGGACTACTACGAGCAGTACTTC
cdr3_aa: CASSYFPSDYYEQYF

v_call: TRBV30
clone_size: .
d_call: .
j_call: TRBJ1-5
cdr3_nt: TGTGCCTGGAGTTTGGGCCAGGGTGGTCAGCCCCAGCATTTT
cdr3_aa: CAWSLGQGGQPQHF

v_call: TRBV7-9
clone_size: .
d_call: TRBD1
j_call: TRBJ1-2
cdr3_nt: TGTGCCAGCAGCTCCTGGGACAGAAAGGGTGGCTACACCTTC
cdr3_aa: CASSSWDRKGGYTF

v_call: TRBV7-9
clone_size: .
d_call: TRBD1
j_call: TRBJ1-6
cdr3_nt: TGTGCCAGCAGCGAGACAGGGGTAGGTTCACCCCTCCACTTT
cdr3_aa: CASSETGVGSPLHF

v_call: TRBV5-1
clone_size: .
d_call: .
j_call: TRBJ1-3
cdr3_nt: TGCGCCAGCAGCTTGGGGGGGGGCTTCTCTGGAAACACCATATATTTT
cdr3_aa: CASSLGGGFSGNTIYF

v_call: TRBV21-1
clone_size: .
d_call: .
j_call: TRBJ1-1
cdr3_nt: TGTGCCAGCAGCAAATCTGAGGGAGAGGACACTGAAGCTTTCTTT
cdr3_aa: CASSKSEGEDTEAFF

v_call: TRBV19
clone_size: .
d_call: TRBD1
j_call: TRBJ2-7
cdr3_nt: TGTGCCAGTAGTATAAGGGGGCAGGGGAAGAACGAGCAGTACTTC
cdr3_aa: CASSIRGQGKNEQYF

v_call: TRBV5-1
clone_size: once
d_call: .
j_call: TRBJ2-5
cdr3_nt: TGCGCCAGCAGCCAATGGGGGGAACAAGAGACCCAGTACTTC
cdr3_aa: CASSQWGEQETQYF

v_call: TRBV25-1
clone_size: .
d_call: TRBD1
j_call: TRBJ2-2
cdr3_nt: TGTGCCAGCAGTGCCCGAGGGACAGGGGGCACCGGGGAGCTGTTTTTT
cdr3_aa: CASSARGTGGTGELFF

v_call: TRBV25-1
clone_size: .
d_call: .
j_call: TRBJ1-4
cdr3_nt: TGTGCCAGCAGTGCACCGCGGGCGGGAGGTTATGAAAAACTGTTTTTT
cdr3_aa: CASSAPRAGGYEKLFF

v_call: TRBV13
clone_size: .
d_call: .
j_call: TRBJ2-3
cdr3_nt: TGTGCCAGCAGCTTAAGAGGAGAACGGGAAGATACGCAGTATTTT
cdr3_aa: CASSLRGEREDTQYF

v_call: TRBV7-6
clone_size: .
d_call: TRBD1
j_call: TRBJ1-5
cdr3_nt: TGTGCCAGCAGCGAAAGGACAGGGGATCAGCCCCAGCATTTT
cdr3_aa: CASSERTGDQPQHF

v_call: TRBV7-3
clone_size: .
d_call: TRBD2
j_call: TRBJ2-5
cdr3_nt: TGTGCCAGCAGCTTAATGGGGAGGGGAGAAAAAGAGACCCAGTACTTC
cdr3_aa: CASSLMGRGEKETQYF

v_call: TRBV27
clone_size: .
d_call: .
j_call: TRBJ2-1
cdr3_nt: TGTGCCAGCAGTACCAGCTCCTACAATGAGCAGTTCTTC
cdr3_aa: CASSTSSYNEQFF

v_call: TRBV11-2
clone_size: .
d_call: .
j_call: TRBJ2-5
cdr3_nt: TGTGCCAGCAGCCCGAGACAGCCCCAAGAGACCCAGTACTTC
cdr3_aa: CASSPRQPQETQYF

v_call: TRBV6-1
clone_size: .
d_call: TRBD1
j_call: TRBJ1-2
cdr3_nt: TGTGCCAGCAGTGAAAACGTCAGGGGGTACTATGGCTACACCTTC
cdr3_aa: CASSENVRGYYGYTF

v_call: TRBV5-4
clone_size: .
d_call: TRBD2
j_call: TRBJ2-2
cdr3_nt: TGTGCCAGCAGCTTGGGTCCCGGGAGGACGAACACCGGGGAGCTGTTTTTT
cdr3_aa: CASSLGPGRTNTGELFF

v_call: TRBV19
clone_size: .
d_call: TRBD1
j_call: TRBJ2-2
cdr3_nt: TGTGCCAGTAGCCAACAGGGGGAGGTCACCGGGGAGCTGTTTTTT
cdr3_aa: CASSQQGEVTGELFF

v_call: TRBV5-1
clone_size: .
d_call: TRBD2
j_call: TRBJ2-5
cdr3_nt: TGCGCCAGCAGAGGGACTAGCTTAGAGACCCAGTACTTC
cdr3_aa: CASRGTSLETQYF

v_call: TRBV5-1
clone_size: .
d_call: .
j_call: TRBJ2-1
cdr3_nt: TGCGCCAGCAGCACGACTAGCAATGAGCAGTTCTTC
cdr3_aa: CASSTTSNEQFF

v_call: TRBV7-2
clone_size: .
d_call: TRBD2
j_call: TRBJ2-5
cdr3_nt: TGTGCCAGCAGCTGGCTAGCGGGTAACCAAGAGACCCAGTACTTC
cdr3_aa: CASSWLAGNQETQYF

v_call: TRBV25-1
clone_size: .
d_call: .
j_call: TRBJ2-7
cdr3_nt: TGTGCCAGCAGTGGGAGGGAGCAGTACTTC
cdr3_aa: CASSGREQYF

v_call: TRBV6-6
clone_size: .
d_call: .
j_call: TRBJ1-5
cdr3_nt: TGTGCCAGCAGTTTAAAGGGGAATCAGCCCCAGCATTTT
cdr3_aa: CASSLKGNQPQHF

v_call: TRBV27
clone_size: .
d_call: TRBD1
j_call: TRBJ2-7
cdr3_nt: TGTGCCAGCAGTCCGACCGGACAGGGGCGAACCTACGAGCAGTACTTC
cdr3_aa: CASSPTGQGRTYEQYF